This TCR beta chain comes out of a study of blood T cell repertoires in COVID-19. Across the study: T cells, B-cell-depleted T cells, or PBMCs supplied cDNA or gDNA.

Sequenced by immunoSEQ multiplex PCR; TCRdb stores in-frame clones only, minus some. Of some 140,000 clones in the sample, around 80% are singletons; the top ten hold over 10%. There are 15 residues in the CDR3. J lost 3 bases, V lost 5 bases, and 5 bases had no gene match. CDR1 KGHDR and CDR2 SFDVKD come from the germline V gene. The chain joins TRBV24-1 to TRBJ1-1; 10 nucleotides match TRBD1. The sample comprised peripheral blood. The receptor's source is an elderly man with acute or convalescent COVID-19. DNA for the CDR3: TGTGCCACCAGTGGCCCCGGACAGGGGGACACTGAAGCTTTCTTT. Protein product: CATSGPGQGDTEAFF.